Here is one T cell receptor (beta chain) with its context. This entry is derived from a study of blood T cell repertoires in COVID-19. In the study overall: Sources were T cells, B-cell-depleted T cells, or PBMCs; the material itself was cDNA or gDNA.

The assay was immunoSEQ multiplex PCR, and TCRdb's table has in-frame clones only and misses some. The table has some 400,000 clones, roughly 86% seen once. In terms of age and location, participants ranged from roughly 18 to 100 years and lived in about two dozen US areas. Clinical history reported by participants formed the basis on which cohorts were assigned. This TCR came from a man younger than 40 who had recovered from COVID-19. Source material: PBMCs or T cells enriched from blood (not recorded which).

The CDR3 bases are TGTGCCAGCAGGGCCAGGGCCTCTGGAAACACCATATATTTT. Protein: CASRARASGNTIYF. V and J are TRBV5-6 and TRBJ1-3; D perhaps matches TRBD1 (5 bases). The length of the CDR3 is 14 residues. V was pared by 5 bases and J by 0 bases, with 9 bases between. The V gene's germline CDR1 is SGHDT and CDR2 YYEEEE.